This entry lists 11 T cell receptor beta chains sequenced from one sample in a study of blood T cell repertoires in COVID-19. Only in-frame clones appear in the TCRdb table, and some are missing; sequencing was by immunoSEQ multiplex PCR. The data hold about 130,000 clones, with 70% to 85% observed a single time. The sequenced material came from peripheral blood. The receptor set was obtained from a woman aged 45-59 years with acute or convalescent COVID-19.

The chain employs TRBV11-2 and TRBJ2-2, with 9 positions matching TRBD2. From germline, CDR1 is SGHAT and CDR2 FQNNGV. J lost 7 bases, V lost 1 base, and 7 bases had no gene match. The CDR3 is 16 residues long. CDR3 bases: TGTGCCAGCAGCTTAGTTGCTAGCGGGGTCGGCGGGGAGCTGTTTTTT. Its protein product is CASSLVASGVGGELFF.

The chain employs TRBV10-3 and TRBJ2-7, with D perhaps TRBD2 (6 bases). Germline CDR1 and CDR2: ENHRY and SYGVKD. V lost 5 bases to trimming and J lost 2 bases, with 10 bases between them. The CDR3 extends over 13 amino acids. CDR3 protein: CAISSGVPYEQYF. In DNA, the CDR3 is TGTGCCATCAGTTCGGGGGTGCCCTACGAGCAGTACTTC.

The chain recombines TRBV5-4 with TRBJ1-4; a possible D gene is TRBD1 (6 bases). The CDR3 totals 16 residues. With 2 bases removed from V and 3 bases from J, the gap between germline ends came to 14 bases. Germline V gives CDR1 SGHNT, CDR2 YYREEE (reference sequence). The CDR3 DNA follows: TGTGCCAGCAGCTTAGGGACACCTGGGGCTAATGAAAAACTGTTTTTT. This encodes CASSLGTPGANEKLFF.

The rearrangement joins TRBV2 to TRBJ1-2; TRBD1 aligns across 10 bases. Germline V lookup: CDR1 SNHLY, CDR2 FYNNEI. The V and J ends lost 2 bases and 6 bases, in that order; junction bases with no gene match: 3. The CDR3 contains 14 residues. CDR3 region: CASSERTGGNGYTF. CDR3 nucleotide sequence: TGTGCCAGCAGTGAACGGACAGGGGGAAATGGCTACACCTTC.

This clone was seen just once. The J gene is TRBJ2-2, the V gene TRBV28; no firm D call. There are 15 residues in the CDR3. The V end was cut by 2 bases, the J end by 4 bases, with 11 bases between. Germline V CDR1 and CDR2: MDHEN, SYDVKM. The CDR3 sequence is CASSLRLPRTGELFF. CDR3 in DNA: TGTGCCAGCAGTTTAAGACTCCCCCGCACCGGGGAGCTGTTTTTT. The full variable domain, its missing parts supplied by reference TRBV28 and TRBJ2-2, is DVKVTQSSRYLVKRTGEKVFLECVQDMDHENMFWYRQDPGLGLRLIYFSYDVKMKEKGDIPEGYSVSREKKERFSLILESASTNQTSMYLCASSLRLPRTGELFFGEGSRLTVL.

The chain is built from TRBV25-1 and TRBJ1-1; tentative D call: TRBD1 (5 bases). Germline loops: CDR1 MGHDK, CDR2 SYGVNS. CDR3 length: 16 amino acids. V was shortened by 10 bases and J by 1 base, with 22 bases between the two germline ends. The CDR3 reads CATLHRGRAGNTEAFF. The CDR3 region has the DNA TGTGCCACCTTACATCGGGGGAGAGCAGGGAACACTGAAGCTTTCTTT.

This clone was counted between two and nine times. This sequence joins TRBV7-8 and TRBJ1-3; the D is unclear. V lost 4 bases and J 4 bases, leaving 8 bases between the germline ends. The CDR3 covers 13 residues. Germline lookup yields CDR1 SGHVS and CDR2 FQNEAQ. The CDR3 nucleotides read TGTGCCAGCAGCTCTTTATCCGGAAACACCATATATTTT. Protein sequence: CASSSLSGNTIYF.

The gene calls are TRBV12-3 or TRBV12-4 and TRBJ1-1, with D uncertain. The CDR3 is 13 amino acids. The V end was cut by 2 bases, the J end by 4 bases, with 8 bases between. The CDR3 reads CASSLQAITEAFF. The CDR3 DNA sequence: TGTGCCAGCAGTTTACAGGCAATCACTGAAGCTTTCTTT.

The chain uses TRBV11-2 and TRBJ2-3, with TRBD2 as a possible D gene (5 bases). Per germline, CDR1 SGHAT and CDR2 FQNNGV. The CDR3 is made up of 14 amino acids. V was pared by 5 bases and J by 4 bases, with 13 bases between. CDR3 loop: CASSHERDSDTQYF. DNA for the CDR3: TGTGCCAGCAGCCACGAACGGGATTCAGATACGCAGTATTTT.

Written as DNA, the CDR3 is TGTGCCATCGGGACAGGGGGCAGTGGCAATCAGCCCCAGCATTTT. As protein: CAIGTGGSGNQPQHF. V gene TRBV28 combines with J gene TRBJ1-5, with TRBD1 identical over 12 bases. Trimming removed 10 bases from V and 2 bases from J; junction bases left unmatched: 6. The CDR3 spans 15 residues. From germline, CDR1 is MDHEN and CDR2 SYDVKM.

This chain connects TRBV24-1 to TRBJ2-7, with a possible D match to TRBD1 (6 bases). The V end was cut by 3 bases, the J end by 6 bases, with 11 bases between. The germline CDR1 and CDR2 sequences are KGHDR and SFDVKD. The CDR3 contains 13 residues. The CDR3 sequence is CATSDPDSLEQYF. CDR3 sequence (DNA): TGTGCCACCAGTGATCCGGACAGTCTCGAGCAGTACTTC.